This T cell receptor (beta chain) was found in a study of cytomegalovirus exposure and HLA in healthy donors. Study background: Roughly 85 million unique TCRs from HLA-typed donors were held in an early release of data.

Trimming shortened V by 0 bases and J by 0 bases, and 13 bases separated the two germline ends. Germline V gene sequence: CDR1 SGHRS, CDR2 YFSETQ. There are 17 residues in the CDR3. Unrecorded immune exposure was likely among donors, who were nominally healthy when sampled. Primers included in the PCR were 60 Vbeta and 13 Jbeta primers. The table came from immunoSEQ multiplex PCR; TCRdb's copy has only in-frame clones and leaves some out. Counted here are roughly 110,000 clones, about 79% occurring once; the ten biggest clones make up 2.5% to 3.5%. What was sequenced was PBMCs. The gene calls are TRBV5-1 and TRBJ2-1; tentative D call: TRBD2 (6 bases). This TCR was recovered from a woman younger than 35 in good health and CMV-seropositive. The chain's CDR3 is CASSLGGGTSSYNEQFF. The CDR3 coding sequence is TGCGCCAGCAGCTTGGGTGGCGGGACCAGCTCCTACAATGAGCAGTTCTTC.